This TCR beta chain was documented in a study of Ad26.COV2.S vaccination and SARS-CoV-2 variants (dated by TCRdb to the early 2020s). With respect to the entire study: Vaccine-arm donors were drawn from COV1001, a multicentre, randomized, double-blind, placebo-controlled phase I-IIa trial of Ad26.COV2.S in healthy adults. Ad26.COV2.S was administered intramuscularly at 5 x 10^10 or 1 x 10^11 viral particles, either as a single shot or as two shots given 56 days apart. The specificity and breadth of SARS-CoV-2-reactive T cell receptors after Ad26.COV2.S vaccination were assessed by TCRbeta repertoire sequencing. The TCR-sequenced set comprised approximately 32 samples: about 19 Ad26.COV2.S vaccine recipients, 5 placebo recipients and 8 SARS-CoV-2 convalescent individuals. Trial participants were randomized into five groups of five: low-dose or high-dose Ad26.COV2.S given once or twice, or placebo on both occasions. Throughout the experiments and outcome assessment, investigators stayed blinded to trial group allocation. The paper as a whole reports these results and caveats: Ad26.COV2.S recipients had higher spike-specific TCR breadth than placebo recipients (P = 0.0014). Substantial breadth of spike-specific CD8+ and CD4+ T cell responses was reported after vaccination. The study was not powered to compare responses between vaccine doses or regimens. According to the authors, total T cell responses may have been underestimated by the TCR breadth and depth analyses. Non-spike TCR breadth was comparable between vaccine and placebo recipients, consistent with the vaccine containing only spike.

The germline V gene encodes CDR1 MNHEY and CDR2 SVGEGT. The CDR3 goes from the cysteine to the phenylalanine over 12 residues. Only the CDR3 part of the read is kept: 36 bases, read in frame from the first base. V is pared back by 4 bases and J by 6 bases, with 9 bases lying between the germline termini. The treatment or condition label on this specimen signifies: some 20 received Ad26.COV2.S at low or high dose, single or two shots; five or six received placebo; per-sample allocation not given. For vaccine and placebo recipients, repertoires were sequenced using samples collected on day 63 after the first injection. In Cohort 1b, about two dozen adults aged 18-55 years were enrolled at a single site in Boston, USA, between 29 July and 7 August 2020. Ad26.COV2.S consisted of a replication-incompetent adenovirus type 26 vector by which a prefusion-stabilized SARS-CoV-2 spike protein from the original Wuhan strain was expressed.

TCRbeta CDR3 regions were sequenced with the immunoSEQ Assay. After extraction, genomic DNA underwent amplification by bias-controlled multiplex PCR, followed by high-throughput sequencing. Per the authors' processing: To quantify the absolute abundance of every unique TCRbeta CDR3 region, sequences were collapsed and filtered. T cell fraction was estimated by normalizing TCRbeta template counts to usable DNA, which was measured by amplifying reference genes present in all nucleated cells. Repertoire TCRs were annotated as SARS-CoV-2-specific when V gene, CDR3 amino acid sequence and J gene were exactly matched to a known reactive TCR set. The reference SARS-CoV-2 TCR set was derived from MIRA and filtered for enrichment in COVID-19-positive ImmuneCODE repertoires, a step that removed public or cross-reactive TCRs. Using the MIRA antigens, annotated TCRs were further analysed by specific ORF or by position within an ORF. Breadth was defined as the number of annotated unique rearrangements divided by the total number of unique productive rearrangements, and depth was defined as the summed frequency of the annotated unique rearrangements. Two-sided Wilcoxon rank-sum tests were applied when comparing TCR breadth between groups. Here the immuneACCESS table is served through TCRdb, limited to in-frame sequences with V and J called. Missing clones are a known gap in these copies; in checked studies unresolved V genes cover under half, and the rest lacks a known reason. V, J and clone size are those of that table, while D and trimming were read from the DNA. The sample table contains under 550,000 clones; only one count was recorded for more than 80% of them. Jointly, the top ten make up 12% of the sample.

This clone was recorded a few times. It lacks a known antigen. Base qualities are not recorded, but no much larger clone differs from it by a single base. The V and J genes are TRBV6-2 or TRBV6-3 and TRBJ1-1, with the D segment identity uncertain. This receptor was obtained from a person between 18 and 65 years old who received the Ad26.COV2.S COVID-19 vaccine or a placebo. The source was peripheral blood, collected in a trial of Ad26.COV2.S vaccine versus placebo. The CDR3 in this case is CASSLLASEAFF. The DNA sequence reads TGTGCCAGCAGTTTACTTGCATCTGAAGCTTTCTTT.